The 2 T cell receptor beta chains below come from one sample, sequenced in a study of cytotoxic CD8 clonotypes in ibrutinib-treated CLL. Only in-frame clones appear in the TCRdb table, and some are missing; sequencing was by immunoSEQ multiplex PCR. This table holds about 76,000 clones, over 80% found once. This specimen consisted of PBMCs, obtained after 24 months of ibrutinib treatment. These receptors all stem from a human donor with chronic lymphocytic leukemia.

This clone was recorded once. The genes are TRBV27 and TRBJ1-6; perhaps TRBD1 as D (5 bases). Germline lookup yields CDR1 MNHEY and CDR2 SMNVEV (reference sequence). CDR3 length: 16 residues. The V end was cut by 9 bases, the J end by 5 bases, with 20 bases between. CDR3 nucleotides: TGTGCCAGTAAAGCGGCCGGGGGTTCCGATAATTCACCCCTCCACTTT. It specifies CASKAAGGSDNSPLHF.

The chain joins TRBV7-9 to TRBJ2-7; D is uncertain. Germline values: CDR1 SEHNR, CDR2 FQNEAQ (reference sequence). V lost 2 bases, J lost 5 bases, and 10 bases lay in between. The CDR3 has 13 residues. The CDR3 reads CASSLPVADEQYF. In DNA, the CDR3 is TGTGCCAGCAGCTTACCCGTAGCTGACGAGCAGTACTTC.